A single sample gave rise to the 30 T cell receptor beta chains below, sequenced in a study of blood T cell repertoires in COVID-19. Here immunoSEQ multiplex PCR was the method, and the copy in TCRdb shows in-frame clones only, minus some. The table shows more than 50,000 clones, with around 91% occurring only once. The specimen was peripheral blood. The source of these receptors is a man in his 60s with active COVID-19.

The chain is built from TRBV27 and TRBJ1-1, with D uncertain. The CDR3 sequence is 15 residues long. Germline V CDR1 and CDR2: MNHEY, SMNVEV (reference sequence). Deletions cut 4 bases from V and 0 bases from J, with 12 bases between. The CDR3 DNA is TGTGCCAGCAGTTCGCCGCCAGTAATGAACACTGAAGCTTTCTTT. Amino acids: CASSSPPVMNTEAFF.

The rearrangement uses TRBV9 and TRBJ2-2, with 9 bases fitting TRBD1. This CDR3 is built from 16 residues. J gave up 5 bases and V 4 bases, and 9 bases lay outside the gene matches. CDR1 SGDLS and CDR2 YYNGEE come from the germline V gene. In DNA form, the CDR3 reads TGTGCCAGCAGCCCCCACCCGGGACAGGGTACCGGGGAGCTGTTTTTT. Translation: CASSPHPGQGTGELFF.

The chain carries TRBV27 and TRBJ1-2; 9 nucleotides align to TRBD1. The junction had 6 bases not matched to a gene; V was cut back by 6 bases and J by 4 bases. The CDR3 is made up of 14 amino acids. Looked up from germline, CDR1 is MNHEY and CDR2 is SMNVEV (reference sequence). The CDR3 loop is CASRRTGDPYGYTF. The CDR3 DNA follows: TGTGCCAGCAGACGGACAGGGGATCCCTATGGCTACACCTTC.

The V gene is TRBV7-8, the J gene TRBJ2-7; 10 bases match TRBD2. The trim removed 2 bases at V and 2 bases at J, leaving 12 bases unmatched. The CDR3 covers 18 residues. Germline V gene lookup returns CDR1 SGHVS and CDR2 FQNEAQ. The CDR3 nucleotides are TGTGCCAGCAGCTTACTAGCGGGAGAAAAGGTGGGGCCCTACGAGCAGTACTTC. Protein product: CASSLLAGEKVGPYEQYF.

This clone was counted a single time. The V gene is TRBV6-2 or TRBV6-3, the J gene TRBJ1-5, with D hard to call. The CDR3 runs 14 residues. CDR1 MNHEY and CDR2 SVGEGT come from the germline V gene. Trimming took off 1 base at V and 5 bases at J, with 9 bases between the two ends. This chain's CDR3 is CASSYYAGYQPQHF. CDR3 sequence (DNA): TGTGCCAGCAGTTACTATGCGGGTTATCAGCCCCAGCATTTT.

The chain couples TRBV5-6 to TRBJ2-7; 9 nucleotides line up with TRBD2. This CDR3 region has 16 residues. Germline values: CDR1 SGHDT, CDR2 YYEEEE. The ends lost 0 bases at V and 4 bases at J; junction bases unmatched: 8. The DNA of the CDR3 is TGTGCCAGCAGCTTGGGGGGTAGCGGGAGTGGTTACGAGCAGTACTTC. Translating it yields CASSLGGSGSGYEQYF.

The V and J genes are TRBV10-3 and TRBJ1-4; D call uncertain. The CDR3 sequence is 13 residues long. Germline V lookup: CDR1 ENHRY, CDR2 SYGVKD. V was shortened by 8 bases and J by 8 bases, with 15 bases between the two germline ends. CDR3 loop: CAISSGGKEKLFF. As DNA, the CDR3 is TGTGCCATCTCTTCGGGAGGGAAGGAAAAACTGTTTTTT.

V and J are TRBV6-5 and TRBJ2-1; 8 nucleotides align to TRBD2. Per the germline V gene, CDR1 is MNHEY and CDR2 is SVGAGI. The CDR3 extends over 15 amino acids. The junction had 9 bases not matched to a gene; V was cut back by 6 bases and J by 5 bases. CDR3 in amino acids: CASSSPSGGHNEQFF. In DNA form, the CDR3 reads TGTGCCAGCAGCTCCCCGTCGGGGGGGCACAATGAGCAGTTCTTC.

This clone has just a few counts. CDR3 amino acids: CASSYSGGDGYTF. The CDR3 DNA reads TGTGCCAGCAGTTACTCGGGGGGGGATGGCTACACCTTC. V gene TRBV6-6 combines with J gene TRBJ1-2, with D perhaps TRBD1 (5 bases). Per the germline V gene, CDR1 is MNHNY and CDR2 is SVGAGI (reference sequence). The V end was cut by 0 bases, the J end by 6 bases, with 8 bases between. This CDR3 has 13 amino acids.

V and J are TRBV11-2 and TRBJ1-2, with a tentative D call TRBD1 (5 bases). This CDR3 is built from 14 residues. Germline V gene lookup returns CDR1 SGHAT and CDR2 FQNNGV. The V end lost 1 base, the J end lost 5 bases, and 11 bases lay between the germline ends. CDR3 nucleotides: TGTGCCAGCAGCTTAGGCCCCCAGGGATATGGCTACACCTTC. It translates to CASSLGPQGYGYTF.

The chain employs TRBV2 and TRBJ2-5; 10 bases map to TRBD1. CDR1 and CDR2 from the germline V gene are SNHLY and FYNNEI. CDR3 length: 14 amino acids. V lost 7 bases and J lost 5; bases outside the gene matches: 7. The CDR3 DNA is TGTGCCAGCATCAGGGACAGGGGAAGGGAGACCCAGTACTTC. Amino acid sequence: CASIRDRGRETQYF.

Worth noting for this clone: Compared with germline, one end of the junction differs, possibly owing to a read error. For the CDR3, the DNA is TGTGCCAGCAGCTTAGGGGACAACAGGGGGCGCTTGAACTTC. Translating gives CASSLGDNRGRLNF. This chain joins TRBV7-8 and TRBJ2-7; 9 bases fit TRBD1. CDR1 and CDR2 from the germline V gene are SGHVS and FQNEAQ. This CDR3 region has 14 residues.

The CDR3 coding sequence is TGTGCCAGCAGTCGAACCCGACAGCACAATGAGCAGTTCTTC. This translates into CASSRTRQHNEQFF. The V call is TRBV6-5, the J call TRBJ2-1; a weak D match, TRBD1 (5 bases). The CDR3 runs 14 residues. Germline V gene lookup returns CDR1 MNHEY and CDR2 SVGAGI. The ends were cut back, 5 bases at V and 5 bases at J, with 13 bases in the middle.

This chain connects TRBV2 to TRBJ2-3; TRBD1 is a possible D gene (6 bases). The CDR3 spans 15 residues. Trimming cost V 7 bases and J 4 bases, with 18 bases left between them. Germline assignment: CDR1 SNHLY and CDR2 FYNNEI. As DNA, the CDR3 is TGTGCCAGCATTGACAGGCTTCCCAGGGCAGATACGCAGTATTTT. Translation: CASIDRLPRADTQYF.

The chain recombines TRBV29-1 with TRBJ1-2; possible D gene TRBD1, 6 bases. Trimming shortened V by 6 bases and J by 2 bases, and 16 bases separated the two germline ends. Germline V lookup: CDR1 SQVTM, CDR2 ANQGSEA. CDR3 size: 14 residues. CDR3 amino acids: CSVYRDTGNYGYTF. CDR3 bases: TGCAGCGTCTACCGGGACACGGGAAACTATGGCTACACCTTC.

The CDR3 DNA is TGCGCCAGCAGCGTCGACAGACCTGGGATAGGCGAGCAGTACTTC. Translated, it gives CASSVDRPGIGEQYF. This rearrangement joins TRBV10-1 to TRBJ2-7, with a possible D match to TRBD1 (5 bases). This CDR3 region has 15 residues. Germline V gene sequence: CDR1 WNHNN, CDR2 SYGVQD (reference sequence). V was clipped by 6 bases and J by 6 bases, with 21 bases between them.

This clone has just a few counts. The rearrangement links TRBV18 to TRBJ2-3; 11 positions match TRBD2. Germline assignment: CDR1 KGHSH and CDR2 LQKENI. The CDR3 is 16 residues long. With V trimmed by 3 bases and J by 3 bases, 5 bases remained unmatched. DNA for the CDR3: TGTGCCAGCTCACCGATAGCGGGAGGGGGAACAGATACGCAGTATTTT. Translating gives CASSPIAGGGTDTQYF.

The gene calls are TRBV19 and TRBJ1-1; D is unresolved. CDR3 length: 13 amino acids. The germline V gene has CDR1 LNHDA and CDR2 SQIVND (reference sequence). The V and J ends lost 7 bases and 4 bases respectively, with 13 bases between them. The CDR3 sequence: CASKDNGRTEAFF. Written as DNA, the CDR3 is TGTGCCAGTAAGGATAATGGGCGCACTGAAGCTTTCTTT.

The J gene is TRBJ2-2, the V gene TRBV7-8; 14 bases line up with TRBD2. With 3 bases clipped from V and 6 bases from J, the junction kept 9 bases outside the gene matches. The CDR3 consists of 18 residues. Germline CDR1 SGHVS, CDR2 FQNEAQ. The CDR3 nucleotides are TGTGCCAGCAGCTTTGCACCGGGACTAGCGGGAGTCGCCGGGGAGCTGTTTTTT. Translated, it gives CASSFAPGLAGVAGELFF.

The chain couples TRBV6-1 to TRBJ2-7; TRBD1 might be the D (5 bases). This CDR3 region has 12 residues. Germline V lookup: CDR1 MNHNS, CDR2 SASEGT. V was shortened by 2 bases and J by 6 bases, with 8 bases between the two germline ends. The CDR3 bases are TGTGCCAGCAGTGAACTCAGGGTCGAGCAGTACTTC. Its protein product is CASSELRVEQYF.

CDR3 in DNA: TGTGCCAGCAGAACGACAGGGGCCACTCCTGAAGCTTTCTTT. Translated: CASRTTGATPEAFF. The chain has TRBV6-5 and TRBJ1-1; 8 bases align to TRBD1. This CDR3 region has 14 residues. Germline V gene sequence: CDR1 MNHEY, CDR2 SVGAGI. J lost 6 bases, V lost 6 bases, and 9 bases had no gene match.

The J gene is TRBJ2-4, the V gene TRBV6-5; D is undetermined. This CDR3 has 15 amino acids. Between the trimmed V and J ends, which lost 6 bases and 0 bases, there was a span of 12 bases. CDR1 and CDR2 (germline): MNHEY, SVGAGI. The CDR3 sequence is CASRPQPLAKNIQYF. DNA for the CDR3: TGTGCCAGCAGGCCACAGCCTTTAGCCAAAAACATTCAGTACTTC.

V and J are TRBV28 and TRBJ2-5, with TRBD1 matching over 7 bases. Trimming took 2 bases from V and 1 from J; bases not matched to a gene: 1. From germline, CDR1 is MDHEN and CDR2 SYDVKM. The CDR3 extends over 14 amino acids. The CDR3 spells CASSLRDSQETQYF. Here the CDR3 DNA reads TGTGCCAGCAGTTTAAGGGACAGCCAAGAGACCCAGTACTTC.

This clone was counted a single time. This sequence joins TRBV4-3 and TRBJ2-3, with D hard to call. The CDR3 consists of 14 residues. V lost 0 bases to trimming and J lost 2 bases, with 6 bases between them. Germline V gene sequence: CDR1 LGHNA, CDR2 YSLEER. The CDR3 nucleotides read TGCGCCAGCAGCCAAGAAGAGTTCACAGATACGCAGTATTTT. Protein product: CASSQEEFTDTQYF.

The V and J genes are TRBV11-2 and TRBJ2-3; 7 bases match TRBD1. V dropped 2 bases and J dropped 7; count of bases not matched to a gene: 18. CDR1 SGHAT and CDR2 FQNNGV come from the germline V gene. CDR3 size: 18 residues. The CDR3 region is CASSLSPPTGPTTYTQYF. The CDR3 region has the DNA TGTGCCAGCAGCTTATCCCCCCCGACAGGGCCCACTACTTATACGCAGTATTTT.

This chain uses TRBV5-3 with TRBJ2-7; D possibly corresponds to TRBD2 (6 bases). TRBV5-3 is classed as an ORF, of uncertain function. V lost 1 base to trimming and J lost 7 bases, with 30 bases between them. The CDR3 is made up of 19 amino acids. In DNA form, the CDR3 reads TGTGCCAGAAGCTTGTGTATTTTAGTTGGGTCGGGGGATGATTGGGAGCAGTACTTC. This gives the protein CARSLCILVGSGDDWEQYF.

The chain uses TRBV7-2 and TRBJ2-3; TRBD2 matches 8 bases. The CDR3 is made up of 14 amino acids. In germline, CDR1 is SGHTA, CDR2 FQGNSA. Trimming removed 6 bases from V and 4 bases from J; junction bases left unmatched: 6. CDR3 sequence: CASRGGGRPDTQYF. The CDR3 DNA sequence: TGTGCCAGCAGGGGCGGGGGGCGTCCAGATACGCAGTATTTT.

This clone showed up just a few times. This CDR3 is CASRPPGQEQYF. Written as DNA, the CDR3 is TGTGCCAGCAGGCCCCCGGGACAGGAGCAGTACTTC. The chain joins TRBV6-5 to TRBJ2-7; 7 bases fit TRBD1. CDR3 length: 12 residues. The junction had 6 bases not matched to a gene; V was cut back by 6 bases and J by 7 bases. Germline lookup yields CDR1 MNHEY and CDR2 SVGAGI.

The CDR3 protein is CASSPIPETGTGVEQYF. The CDR3 DNA reads as TGTGCCAGCAGCCCAATACCCGAAACCGGGACAGGGGTCGAGCAGTACTTC. The rearrangement links TRBV5-5 to TRBJ2-7; 10 nucleotides line up with TRBD1. Germline CDR1 SGHKS, CDR2 YYEKEE (reference sequence). The CDR3 sequence is 17 residues long. The trim removed 4 bases at V and 6 bases at J, leaving 16 bases unmatched. Variable domain in full (rest from reference TRBV5-5 and TRBJ2-7): DAGVTQSPTHLIKTRGQQVTLRCSPISGHKSVSWYQQVLGQGPQFIFQYYEKEERGRGNFPDRFSARQFPNYSSELNVNALLLGDSALYLCASSPIPETGTGVEQYFGPGTRLTVT.

This rearrangement joins TRBV7-2 to TRBJ1-6; 7 bases fit TRBD1. Trimming cost V 1 base and J 8 bases; bases outside gene matches: 5. CDR3 size: 15 residues. In germline, CDR1 is SGHTA, CDR2 FQGNSA. The CDR3 DNA is TGTGCCAGCAGCTTAGGAGCCAGGGGGTATTCACCCCTCCACTTT. This encodes CASSLGARGYSPLHF.